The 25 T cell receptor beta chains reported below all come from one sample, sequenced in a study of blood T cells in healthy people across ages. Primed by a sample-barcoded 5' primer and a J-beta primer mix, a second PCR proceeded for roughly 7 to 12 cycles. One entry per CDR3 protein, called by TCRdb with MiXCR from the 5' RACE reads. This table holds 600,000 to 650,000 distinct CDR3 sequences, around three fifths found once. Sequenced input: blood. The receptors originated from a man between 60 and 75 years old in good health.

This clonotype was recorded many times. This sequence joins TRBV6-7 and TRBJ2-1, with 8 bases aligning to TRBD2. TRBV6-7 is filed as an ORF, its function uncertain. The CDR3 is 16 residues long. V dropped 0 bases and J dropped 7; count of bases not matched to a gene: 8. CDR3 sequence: CASSYSNMGTSNEQFF. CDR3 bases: TGTGCCAGCAGTTACTCGAACATGGGGACTAGTAATGAGCAGTTCTTC.

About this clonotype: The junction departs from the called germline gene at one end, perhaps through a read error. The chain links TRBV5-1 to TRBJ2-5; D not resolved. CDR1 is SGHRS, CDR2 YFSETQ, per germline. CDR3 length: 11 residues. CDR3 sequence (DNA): TGCGCCGGCAGTCCAGGAGAGACCCAGTACTTC. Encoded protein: CAGSPGETQYF.

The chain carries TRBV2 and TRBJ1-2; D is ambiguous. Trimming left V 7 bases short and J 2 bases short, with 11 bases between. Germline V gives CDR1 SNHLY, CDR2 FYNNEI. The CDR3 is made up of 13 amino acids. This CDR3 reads CASIVGQNYGYTF. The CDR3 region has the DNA TGTGCCAGCATTGTTGGGCAGAACTATGGCTACACCTTC.

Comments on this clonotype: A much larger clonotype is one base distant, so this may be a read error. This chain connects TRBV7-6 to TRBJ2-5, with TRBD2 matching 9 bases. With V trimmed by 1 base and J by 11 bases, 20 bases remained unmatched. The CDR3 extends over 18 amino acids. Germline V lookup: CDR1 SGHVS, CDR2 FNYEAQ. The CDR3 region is CASSLDGLAGSNGNEQYF. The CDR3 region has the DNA TGTGCCAGCAGCTTAGATGGGCTAGCGGGGTCCAATGGCAATGAGCAGTACTTC. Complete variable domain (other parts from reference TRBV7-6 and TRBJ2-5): GAGVSQSPRYKVTKRGQDVALRCDPISGHVSLYWYRQALGQGPEFLTYFNYEAQQDKSGLPNDRFSAERPEGSISTLTIQRTEQRDSAMYRCASSLDGLAGSNGNEQYFGPGTRLLVL.

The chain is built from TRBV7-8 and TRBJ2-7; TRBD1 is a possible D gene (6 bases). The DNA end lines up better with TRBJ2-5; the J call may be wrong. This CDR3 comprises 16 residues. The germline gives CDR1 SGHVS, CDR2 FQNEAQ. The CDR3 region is CASSKRRDTWQETQYF. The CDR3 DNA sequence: TGTGCCAGCAGCAAACGACGGGACACCTGGCAAGAGACCCAGTACTTC.

CDR3 sequence: CASSQEIWDKNYEQYF. In DNA, the CDR3 is TGCGCCAGCAGCCAAGAGATTTGGGACAAGAACTACGAGCAGTACTTC. The V gene is TRBV4-1, the J gene TRBJ2-7; TRBD1 might be the D (6 bases). Trimming took 0 bases from V and 3 from J, leaving 15 bases between them. Germline CDR1 is MGHRA and CDR2 is YSYEKL. This CDR3 has 16 residues.

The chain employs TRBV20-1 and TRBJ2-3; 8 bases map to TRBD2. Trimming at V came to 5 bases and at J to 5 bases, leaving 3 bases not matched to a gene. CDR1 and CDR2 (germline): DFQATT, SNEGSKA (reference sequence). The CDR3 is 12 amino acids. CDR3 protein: CSAGTRRDTQYF. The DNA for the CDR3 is TGCAGTGCTGGGACTAGGAGAGATACGCAGTATTTT.

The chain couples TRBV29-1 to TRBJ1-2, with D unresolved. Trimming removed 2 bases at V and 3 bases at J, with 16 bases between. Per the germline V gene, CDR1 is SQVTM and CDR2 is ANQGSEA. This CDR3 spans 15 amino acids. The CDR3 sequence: CSVEKRRRADYGYTF. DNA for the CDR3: TGCAGCGTTGAAAAGCGGCGTCGGGCCGACTATGGCTACACCTTC. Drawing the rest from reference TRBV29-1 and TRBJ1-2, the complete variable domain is SAVISQKPSRDICQRGTSLTIQCQVDSQVTMMFWYRQQPGQSLTLIATANQGSEATYESGFVIDKFPISRPNLTFSTLTVSNMSPEDSSIYLCSVEKRRRADYGYTFGSGTRLTVV.

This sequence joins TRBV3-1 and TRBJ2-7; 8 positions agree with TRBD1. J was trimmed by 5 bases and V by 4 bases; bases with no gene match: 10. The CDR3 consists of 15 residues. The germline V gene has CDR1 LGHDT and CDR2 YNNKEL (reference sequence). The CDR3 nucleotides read TGTGCCAGCAGCCCCTCCTGGGCAGGGGGCCACGAGCAGTACTTC. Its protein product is CASSPSWAGGHEQYF.

The CDR3 bases are TGCAGTGCTAGACAAACAGGGTTAGGAAACATTCAGTACTTC. This codes for CSARQTGLGNIQYF. The chain joins TRBV20-1 to TRBJ2-4, with a tentative D call TRBD1 (6 bases). The CDR3 runs 14 residues. V was pared by 2 bases and J by 6 bases, with 14 bases between. From germline, CDR1 is DFQATT and CDR2 SNEGSKA (reference sequence).

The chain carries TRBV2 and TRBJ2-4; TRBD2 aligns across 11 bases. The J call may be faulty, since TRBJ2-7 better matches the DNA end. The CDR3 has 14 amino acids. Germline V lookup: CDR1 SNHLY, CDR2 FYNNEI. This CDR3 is CASAPGLAVNEQYF. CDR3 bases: TGTGCCAGTGCACCGGGACTAGCGGTTAACGAGCAGTACTTC.

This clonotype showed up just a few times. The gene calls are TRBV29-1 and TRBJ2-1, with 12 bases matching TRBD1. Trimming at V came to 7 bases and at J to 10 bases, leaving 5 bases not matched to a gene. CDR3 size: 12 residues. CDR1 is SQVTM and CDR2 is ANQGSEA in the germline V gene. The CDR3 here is CSGGQGAGEQFF. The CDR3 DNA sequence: TGCAGCGGGGGACAGGGGGCTGGCGAGCAGTTCTTC.

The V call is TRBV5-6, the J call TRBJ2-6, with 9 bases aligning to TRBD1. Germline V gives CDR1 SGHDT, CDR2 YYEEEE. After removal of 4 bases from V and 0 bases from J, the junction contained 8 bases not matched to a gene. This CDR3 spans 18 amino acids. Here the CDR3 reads CASSRLGQGVSGANVLTF. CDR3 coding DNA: TGTGCCAGCAGCCGACTGGGACAGGGTGTCTCTGGGGCCAACGTCCTGACTTTC.

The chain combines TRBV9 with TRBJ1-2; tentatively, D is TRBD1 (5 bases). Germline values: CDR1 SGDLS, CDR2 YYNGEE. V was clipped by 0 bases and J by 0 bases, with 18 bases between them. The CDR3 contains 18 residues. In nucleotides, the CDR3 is TGTGCCAGCAGCGTAGTACTTGCAGGGACTCTTACTAACTATGGCTACACCTTC. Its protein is CASSVVLAGTLTNYGYTF.

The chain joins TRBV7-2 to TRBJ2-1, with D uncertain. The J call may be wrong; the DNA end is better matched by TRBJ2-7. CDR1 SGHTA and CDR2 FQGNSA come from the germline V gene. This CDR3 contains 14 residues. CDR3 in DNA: TGTGCCAGCAGCCCCCCCGGATCCTACAATGAGCAGTACTTC. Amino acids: CASSPPGSYNEQYF.

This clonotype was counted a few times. The CDR3: CASSTPGGVEYF. For the CDR3, the DNA is TGTGCCAGCAGCACCCCGGGGGGGGTGGAGTACTTC. The J gene is TRBJ2-7, the V gene TRBV7-2; 8 nucleotides line up with TRBD2. Germline V lookup: CDR1 SGHTA, CDR2 FQGNSA. V was pared by 5 bases and J by 11 bases, with 8 bases of the junction left unmatched. There are 12 residues in the CDR3.

DNA of the CDR3: TGTGCCAGCAGCTTAGATCGCCCCCCTGGGTCACCCCTCCACTTT. Its protein is CASSLDRPPGSPLHF. The rearrangement links TRBV7-8 to TRBJ1-6, with unresolved D. The ends were cut back, 1 base at V and 10 bases at J, with 14 bases in the middle. In germline, CDR1 is SGHVS, CDR2 FQNEAQ. This CDR3 has 15 residues. The whole variable domain, filled in from reference TRBV7-8 and TRBJ1-6, reads GAGVSQSPRYKVAKRGQDVALRCDPISGHVSLFWYQQALGQGPEFLTYFQNEAQLDKSGLPSDRFFAERPEGSVSTLKIQRTQQEDSAVYLCASSLDRPPGSPLHFGNGTRLTVT.

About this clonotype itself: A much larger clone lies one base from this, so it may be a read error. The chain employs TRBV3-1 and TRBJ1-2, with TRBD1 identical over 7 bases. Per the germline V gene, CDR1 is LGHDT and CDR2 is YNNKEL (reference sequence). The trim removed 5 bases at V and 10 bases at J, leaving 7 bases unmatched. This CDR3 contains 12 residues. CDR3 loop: CASSTGTADYTF. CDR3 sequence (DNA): TGTGCCAGCAGCACCGGGACAGCTGACTACACCTTC.

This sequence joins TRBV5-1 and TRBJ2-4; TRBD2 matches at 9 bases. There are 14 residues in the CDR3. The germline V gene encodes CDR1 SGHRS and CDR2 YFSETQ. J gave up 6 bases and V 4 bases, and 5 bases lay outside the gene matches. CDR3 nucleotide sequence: TGCGCCAGCAGCCCGAGCGGGGGGCCAAACATTCAGTACTTC. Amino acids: CASSPSGGPNIQYF.

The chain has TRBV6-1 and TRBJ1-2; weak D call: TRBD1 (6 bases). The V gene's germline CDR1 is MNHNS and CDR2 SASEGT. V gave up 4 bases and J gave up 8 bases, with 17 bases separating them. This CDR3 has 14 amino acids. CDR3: CASSARGEILGYTF. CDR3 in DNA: TGTGCCAGCAGTGCCAGGGGAGAGATCCTCGGCTACACCTTC.

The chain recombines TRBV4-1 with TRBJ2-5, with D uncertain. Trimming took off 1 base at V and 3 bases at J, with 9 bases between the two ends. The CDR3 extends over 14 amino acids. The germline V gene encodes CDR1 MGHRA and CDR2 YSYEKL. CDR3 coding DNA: TGCGCCAGCAGCCAAGGTACTGGGGAAGAGACCCAGTACTTC. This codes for CASSQGTGEETQYF.

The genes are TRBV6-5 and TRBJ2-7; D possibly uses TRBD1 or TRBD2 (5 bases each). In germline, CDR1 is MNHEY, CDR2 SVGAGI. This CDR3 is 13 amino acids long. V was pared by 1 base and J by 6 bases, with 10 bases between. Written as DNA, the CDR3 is TGTGCCAGCAGTTACTGGGGGTTAGGCGAGCAGTACTTC. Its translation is CASSYWGLGEQYF.

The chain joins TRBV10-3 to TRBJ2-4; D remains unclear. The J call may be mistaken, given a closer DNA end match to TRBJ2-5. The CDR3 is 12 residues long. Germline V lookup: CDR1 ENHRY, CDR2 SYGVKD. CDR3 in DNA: TGTGCCATCAGTGACAGCGTGGAGACCCAGTACTTC. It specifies CAISDSVETQYF.

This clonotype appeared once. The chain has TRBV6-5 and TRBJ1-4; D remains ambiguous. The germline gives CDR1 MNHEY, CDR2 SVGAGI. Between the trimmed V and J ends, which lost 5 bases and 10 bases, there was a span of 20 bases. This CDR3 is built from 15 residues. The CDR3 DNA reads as TGTGCCAGCAGTCCTCGGGCTCTCCCGACTGGAAAACTGTTTTTT. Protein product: CASSPRALPTGKLFF.

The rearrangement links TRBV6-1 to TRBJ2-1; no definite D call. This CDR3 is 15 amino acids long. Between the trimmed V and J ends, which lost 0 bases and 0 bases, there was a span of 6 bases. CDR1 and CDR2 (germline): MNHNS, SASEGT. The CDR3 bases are TGTGCCAGCAGTGAAGCCCTGAGCTCCTACAATGAGCAGTTCTTC. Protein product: CASSEALSSYNEQFF.